This T cell receptor (beta chain) was retrieved from a study of identical twins' blood T cells. This clonotype has only a few counts. CDR1 is SGHTA and CDR2 is FQGNSA in the germline V gene. The CDR3 is made up of 12 amino acids. V dropped 2 bases and J dropped 9 bases, with 10 bases sitting between them. TCRdb ran MiXCR on the 5' RACE reads and lists one entry per CDR3 protein. The sample lists hundreds of thousands of distinct CDR3 sequences, over 25% occurring once. The donors were healthy female monozygous twins, three pairs in total. The clonotype was recovered from a woman between 18 and 55 years old in good health. V and J are TRBV7-2 and TRBJ2-5, with D tentatively TRBD2 (5 bases). Material: PBMCs. CDR3 in DNA: TGTGCCAGCAGCTTATTGGTGGAGGCCCAGTACTTC. Protein sequence: CASSLLVEAQYF.